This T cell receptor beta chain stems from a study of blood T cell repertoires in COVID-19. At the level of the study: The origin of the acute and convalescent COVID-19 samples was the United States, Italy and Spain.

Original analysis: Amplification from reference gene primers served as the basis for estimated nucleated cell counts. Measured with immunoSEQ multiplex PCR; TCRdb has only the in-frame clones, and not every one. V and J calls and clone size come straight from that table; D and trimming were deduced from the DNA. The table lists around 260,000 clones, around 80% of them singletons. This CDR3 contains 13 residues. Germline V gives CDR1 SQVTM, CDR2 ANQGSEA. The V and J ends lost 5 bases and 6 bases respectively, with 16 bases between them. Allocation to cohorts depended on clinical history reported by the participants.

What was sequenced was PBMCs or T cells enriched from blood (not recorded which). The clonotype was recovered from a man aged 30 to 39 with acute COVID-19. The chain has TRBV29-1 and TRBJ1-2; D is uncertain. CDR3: CSVFITRENGYTF. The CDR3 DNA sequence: TGCAGCGTTTTTATAACGAGGGAGAATGGCTACACCTTC.